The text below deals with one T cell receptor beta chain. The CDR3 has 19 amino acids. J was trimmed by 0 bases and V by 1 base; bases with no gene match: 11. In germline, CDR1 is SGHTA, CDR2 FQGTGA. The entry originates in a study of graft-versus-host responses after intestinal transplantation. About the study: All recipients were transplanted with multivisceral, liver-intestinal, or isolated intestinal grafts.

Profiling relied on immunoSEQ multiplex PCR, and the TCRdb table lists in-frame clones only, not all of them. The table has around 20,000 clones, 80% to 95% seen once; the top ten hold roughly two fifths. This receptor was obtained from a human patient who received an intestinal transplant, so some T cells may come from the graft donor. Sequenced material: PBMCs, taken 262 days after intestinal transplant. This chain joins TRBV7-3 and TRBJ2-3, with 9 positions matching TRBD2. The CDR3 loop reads CASSLIPLSTSGSTDTQYF. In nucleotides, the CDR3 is TGTGCCAGCAGCTTAATCCCTCTGTCGACTAGCGGTAGCACAGATACGCAGTATTTT.